The present T cell receptor (beta chain) was sequenced within a study of T-cell reconstitution after alpha-beta-depleted transplantation in children. The study, taken as a whole, reports: Reported findings indicate that, about two months after transplant, alpha-beta T cells came from several hundred expanded clones, which were derived from non-depleted graft cells.

This clonotype was seen at least ten times. Its antigen is unidentified. The length of the CDR3 is 13 residues. V was pared by 8 bases and J by 8 bases, with 18 bases between. Unique molecular identifiers were incorporated during preparation of the TCRbeta library. In TCRdb, the PCR reads were re-called with MiXCR into one record per CDR3 protein. This repertoire shows around 240,000 distinct CDR3 sequences, 6.5% to 9% found once; its top ten account for 6.3%. The receptor's source is a male patient younger than 18 who had a stem cell transplant for acute lymphoblastic leukemia, so the T cells may come from the graft donor. The sample in question was PBMCs, mostly from graft donor cells, obtained 180 days after TCRalphabeta/CD19-depleted stem cell transplant. The V and J genes are TRBV12-3 or TRBV12-4 and TRBJ1-1; a possible D gene is TRBD1 (6 bases). The CDR3 DNA follows: TGTGCCAGCCCTGGGGGCCCCAAGGGGGAAGCTTTCTTT. Residues: CASPGGPKGEAFF.